The 10 T cell receptor beta chains in this list originate from one sample, sequenced in a study of blood T cell repertoires in COVID-19 (dated by TCRdb to 2020 to 2022). Preparation of the library involved the immunoSEQ multiplex PCR assay. In its TCRdb copy, this immuneACCESS table keeps in-frame sequences only and misses some clones. Where compared with another copy, unresolved V genes explain less than half of these, and the others have no known cause. A total of 110,000 or so clones appear in this sample, around 81% of them only once. The ten largest account for about 4.5% of the sample. The sequencing sample was made of peripheral blood. These receptors were taken from a human donor in a cohort sampled during active or convalescent COVID-19.

CDR3 bases: TGTGCCAGCAGCTTAGTCGATGCCCTGGGGCCACCAGATACGCAGTATTTT. This translates into CASSLVDALGPPDTQYF. The chain carries TRBV7-2 and TRBJ2-3; D might be TRBD1 (5 bases). Germline V CDR1 and CDR2: SGHTA, FQGNSA. The CDR3 totals 17 residues. V shed 1 base and J shed 4 bases, with 18 bases lying between them.

The chain couples TRBV5-1 to TRBJ2-7, with 9 bases aligning to TRBD2. CDR3 length: 15 amino acids. The trim removed 4 bases at V and 6 bases at J, leaving 11 bases unmatched. Germline V CDR1 and CDR2: SGHRS, YFSETQ. The CDR3, as DNA: TGCGCCAGCAGCGTGACTAGCGGCCCCCAGGGCGAGCAGTACTTC. Its protein is CASSVTSGPQGEQYF.

This clone was seen a few times. V usage is TRBV7-6 and J usage is TRBJ2-2; possible D gene TRBD2, 5 bases. Germline V gives CDR1 SGHVS, CDR2 FNYEAQ. CDR3 length equals 15 residues. V shed 1 base and J shed 3 bases, with 9 bases lying between them. In DNA, the CDR3 is TGTGCCAGCAGCTTAGTTCCGGGGTACACCGGGGAGCTGTTTTTT. Translated: CASSLVPGYTGELFF.

The chain employs TRBV6-5 and TRBJ1-1; TRBD1 matches 9 bases. The V segment lost 4 bases and the J segment 3 bases; nucleotides outside the gene matches: 6. The germline CDR1 and CDR2 sequences are MNHEY and SVGAGI. CDR3 size: 15 residues. DNA for the CDR3: TGTGCCAGCAGTTTCACCGGGACAGGGTACACTGAAGCTTTCTTT. This encodes CASSFTGTGYTEAFF.

The chain has TRBV6-5 and TRBJ1-4, with TRBD1 matching over 9 bases. The CDR3 has 15 residues. Germline V gives CDR1 MNHEY, CDR2 SVGAGI. Trimming cost V 3 bases and J 6 bases; bases outside gene matches: 5. For the CDR3, the DNA is TGTGCCAGCAGTTATTCCGGGACAGGGTATGAAAAACTGTTTTTT. Translation: CASSYSGTGYEKLFF.

V usage is TRBV5-1 and J usage is TRBJ1-6; TRBD1 matches 10 bases. Per the germline V gene, CDR1 is SGHRS and CDR2 is YFSETQ. The CDR3 length is 16 residues. Germline trimming cut 4 bases from V and 9 bases from J; bases unmatched to any gene: 10. The CDR3 loop reads CASSHKTGGISSPLHF. The DNA for the CDR3 is TGCGCCAGCAGCCATAAGACAGGGGGCATTAGTTCACCCCTCCACTTT.

The chain employs TRBV6-2 or TRBV6-3 and TRBJ2-7, with 13 positions matching TRBD2. Germline V gene sequence: CDR1 MNHEY, CDR2 SVGEGT. J was trimmed by 3 bases and V by 5 bases; bases with no gene match: 4. CDR3 size: 15 residues. The DNA for the CDR3 is TGTGCCAGCAGTGATGGGACTAGCGGGAACTACGAGCAGTACTTC. This translates into CASSDGTSGNYEQYF.

The CDR3 loop is CASSRVGARNTEAFF. DNA of the CDR3: TGTGCCAGCAGCCGGGTGGGGGCGAGGAACACTGAAGCTTTCTTT. The chain has TRBV7-8 and TRBJ1-1; a possible D gene is TRBD1 (6 bases). The germline CDR1 and CDR2 sequences are SGHVS and FQNEAQ. This CDR3 contains 15 residues. V lost 5 bases and J lost 1, with 14 bases in between. Full variable domain (remainder filled in from reference TRBV7-8 and TRBJ1-1): GAGVSQSPRYKVAKRGQDVALRCDPISGHVSLFWYQQALGQGPEFLTYFQNEAQLDKSGLPSDRFFAERPEGSVSTLKIQRTQQEDSAVYLCASSRVGARNTEAFFGQGTRLTVV.

The genes are TRBV7-9 and TRBJ2-5, with D possibly matching TRBD1 (6 bases). Trimming cost V 5 bases and J 9 bases, with 10 bases left between them. This CDR3 is 11 amino acids long. The germline CDR1 and CDR2 sequences are SEHNR and FQNEAQ (reference sequence). For the CDR3, the DNA is TGTGCCAGCAGCGGCCAGGGGCCCCAGTACTTC. Amino acid sequence: CASSGQGPQYF.

CDR3 in amino acids: CASSVVGGYGYTF. The CDR3 DNA sequence: TGTGCCAGCAGCGTAGTAGGCGGCTATGGCTACACCTTC. The chain joins TRBV9 to TRBJ1-2; no reliable D call. CDR1 and CDR2 from the germline V gene are SGDLS and YYNGEE. This CDR3 contains 13 residues. V was clipped by 0 bases and J by 4 bases, with 7 bases between them.